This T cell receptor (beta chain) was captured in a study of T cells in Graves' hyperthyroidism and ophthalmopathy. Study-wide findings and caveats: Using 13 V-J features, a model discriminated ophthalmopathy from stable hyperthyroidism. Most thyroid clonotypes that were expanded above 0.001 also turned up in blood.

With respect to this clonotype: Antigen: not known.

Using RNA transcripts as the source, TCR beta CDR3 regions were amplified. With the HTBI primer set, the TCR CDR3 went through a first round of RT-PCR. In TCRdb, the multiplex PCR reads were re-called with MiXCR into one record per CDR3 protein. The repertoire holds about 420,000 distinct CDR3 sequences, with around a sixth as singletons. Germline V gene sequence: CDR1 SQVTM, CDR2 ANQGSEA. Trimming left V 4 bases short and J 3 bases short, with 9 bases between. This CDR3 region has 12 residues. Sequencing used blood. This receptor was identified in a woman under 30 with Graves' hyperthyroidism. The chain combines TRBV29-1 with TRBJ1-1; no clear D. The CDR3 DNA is TGCAGCGTTGGCGAGGGATACACTGAAGCTTTCTTT. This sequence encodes CSVGEGYTEAFF.